These T cell receptor beta chains were read from a single sample in a study of tumor-infiltrating lymphocytes in localized non-small cell lung cancer. Repertoires were generated with immunoSEQ multiplex PCR, while TCRdb's copy carries only in-frame clones and drops some. The sample holds some 3,100 clones; approximately 65% are singletons and the top ten take about a sixth. Sequences were obtained from uninvolved lung tissue not adjacent to the tumor. These receptors all stem from a human donor with non-small cell lung cancer. Both conserved end residues are part of each CDR3. The D gene is left open where the match is weak. Rows give clone size only sometimes, using once, few, many, or a class for an expanded clone.

TRBV6-6,-,large,TRBJ1-4,TGTGCCAGCAGTTATGACAGTGGCGGGGAAAAACTGTTTTTT,CASSYDSGGEKLFF
TRBV10-3,TRBD2,-,TRBJ2-2,TGTGCCACCTCGGGCCTAGCGGGGGATCACACCGGGGAGCTGTTTTTT,CATSGLAGDHTGELFF
TRBV5-4,TRBD1,-,TRBJ2-5,TGTGCCAGCAGCCCCTGGACAGGGAAAGAGACCCAGTACTTC,CASSPWTGKETQYF
TRBV5-1,-,-,TRBJ2-6,TGCGCCAGCAGCTTGGGAATGGGGGTGGACTCTGGGGCCAACGTCCTGACTTTC,CASSLGMGVDSGANVLTF
TRBV6-5,-,few,TRBJ2-1,TGTGCCAGCAGTTCTGACTACAATGAGCAGTTCTTC,CASSSDYNEQFF
TRBV7-9,-,-,TRBJ1-1,TGTGCCAGCAGCTTAGTTAGAGGGAAAGCTTTCTTT,CASSLVRGKAFF
TRBV7-2,TRBD1,-,TRBJ1-5,TGTGCCAGCAGCTCCTCGACAGGGTTGTTCGATCAGCCCCAGCATTTT,CASSSSTGLFDQPQHF
TRBV12-1,-,-,TRBJ1-2,TGTGCCAGCAGCTCTCACGGGACAGGGGAAGGCTACACCTTC,CASSSHGTGEGYTF
TRBV9,TRBD2,-,TRBJ2-5,TGTGCCAGCAGCAAGCCGGGACTAGCGTCCGGGAGGGAGACCCAGTACTTC,CASSKPGLASGRETQYF
TRBV25-1,TRBD2,-,TRBJ2-7,TGTGCCAGCAGGGGGGGGTCCTACGAGCAGTACTTC,CASRGGSYEQYF
TRBV10-1,TRBD2,-,TRBJ2-7,TGCGCCAGCACCCCGACTAGCGGGATCCCCTACGAGCAGTACTTC,CASTPTSGIPYEQYF
TRBV7-2,-,-,TRBJ2-1,TGTGCCAGCAGCTTTGCCAGGGTAGGAAATGAGCAGTTCTTC,CASSFARVGNEQFF
TRBV6-6,TRBD1,-,TRBJ2-7,TGTGCCAGCAGTCCGGGACAGCCCTACGAGCAGTACTTC,CASSPGQPYEQYF
TRBV9,-,-,TRBJ2-3,TGTGCCAGCAGCGGTACAGGGCGCTTGACAGATACGCAGTATTTT,CASSGTGRLTDTQYF
TRBV7-9,-,-,TRBJ2-5,TGTGCCAGCAGCTTTTCGGGCAACCAAGAGACCCAGTACTTC,CASSFSGNQETQYF
TRBV4-2,-,-,TRBJ2-7,TGTGCCAGCAGCCCTCCAGGCTCGCAATTCCTTGGGCAGTACTTC,CASSPPGSQFLGQYF
TRBV28,-,-,TRBJ1-4,TGTGCCAGCAGTTATGGGGCGACTAATGAAAAACTGTTTTTT,CASSYGATNEKLFF
TRBV10-3,TRBD2,-,TRBJ2-3,TGTGCCATCAGGACGACTAGCGGGGGGAAAAATACGCAGTATTTT,CAIRTTSGGKNTQYF
TRBV11-2,-,-,TRBJ2-5,TGTGCCAGCAGCTTAAGTACAGGCCGGGAGACCCAGTACTTC,CASSLSTGRETQYF
TRBV6-4,-,-,TRBJ2-2,TGTGCCAGCAGTGACGGGGGCGCCGGGGAGCTGTTTTTT,CASSDGGAGELFF
TRBV9,-,-,TRBJ2-1,TGTGCCAGCAGCCCCTCTGAGGGATACAACAATGAGCAGTTCTTC,CASSPSEGYNNEQFF
TRBV6-5,-,-,TRBJ2-7,TGTGCCAGCAGTTCACTCATGTCCTACGAGCAGTACTTC,CASSSLMSYEQYF
TRBV18,-,-,TRBJ1-1,TGTGCCAGCTCACCAAGTCGGGATATGACTGAAGCTTTCTTT,CASSPSRDMTEAFF
TRBV4-3,-,-,TRBJ1-1,TGCGCCAGCAGCCAAGAAGGGATCGGGGGGGGTGAAGCTTTCTTT,CASSQEGIGGGEAFF
TRBV7-9,TRBD1,-,TRBJ2-7,TGTGCCAGCAGCCGGACAGGGGGCCCCTACGAGCAGTACTTC,CASSRTGGPYEQYF
TRBV5-5,TRBD2,-,TRBJ2-3,TGTGCCAGCAGCTTAACTAGCGCAAGCACAGATACGCAGTATTTT,CASSLTSASTDTQYF
TRBV27,TRBD1,-,TRBJ2-1,TGTGCCAGCAGTCTCACAGGGGACCGGGATGAGCAGTTCTTC,CASSLTGDRDEQFF
TRBV30,-,few,TRBJ1-5,TGTGCCTGGAGTTTGAAAGTAGCGAGCAATCAGCCCCAGCATTTT,CAWSLKVASNQPQHF
TRBV7-2,TRBD2,-,TRBJ2-4,TGTGCCAGCAGCGCGTCTAGCGGGGGGGCCTACAAAAACATTCAGTACTTC,CASSASSGGAYKNIQYF
TRBV7-9,-,-,TRBJ2-3,TGTGCCAGCAGCTTAGATAGTAAGCGGGTGGATACGCAGTATTTT,CASSLDSKRVDTQYF
TRBV6-6,TRBD1,-,TRBJ2-1,TGTGCCAGCTGGGACAGTCTGGTCAATGAGCAGTTCTTC,CASWDSLVNEQFF
TRBV6-1,TRBD1,-,TRBJ2-3,TGTGCCAGCACTAGACAGGGGGCGATTGCAGATACGCAGTATTTT,CASTRQGAIADTQYF
TRBV5-1,-,-,TRBJ2-5,TGCGCCAGCAGCTCACCAGGGGAAGAGACCCAGTACTTC,CASSSPGEETQYF
TRBV15,-,once,TRBJ2-1,TGTGCCACCAGCAGAGATATTGGTCCGCGGGGTGAGCAGTTCTTC,CATSRDIGPRGEQFF
TRBV25-1,-,hyperexpanded,TRBJ2-7,TGTGCCAGCAGTGTGACTGTCAGTCCCTCCTACGAGCAGTACTTC,CASSVTVSPSYEQYF
TRBV11-2,TRBD1,-,TRBJ1-1,TGTGCCAGCAGCCAAGGACAGGGGATCTCTGAAGCTTTCTTT,CASSQGQGISEAFF
TRBV5-1,-,-,TRBJ1-3,TGCGCCAGCAGCTTGGATGGAGTAGTCAACACCATATATTTT,CASSLDGVVNTIYF
TRBV9,-,-,TRBJ1-6,TGTGCCAGCGGGTCCGGGGATTCACCCCTCCACTTT,CASGSGDSPLHF
TRBV7-6,-,-,TRBJ2-6,TGTGCCAGCAAAATGAACTCTGGGGCCAACGTCCTGACTTTC,CASKMNSGANVLTF
TRBV25-1,TRBD1,-,TRBJ2-7,TGTGCCAGCAGTGCCCCTGGGACAGGCACACCCTACGAGCAGTACTTC,CASSAPGTGTPYEQYF
TRBV6-6,-,-,TRBJ1-1,TGTGCCAGCACCTTGACAGGTTATCGCACTGAAGCTTTCTTT,CASTLTGYRTEAFF
TRBV27,-,-,TRBJ2-2,TGTGCCAGCAGCCCTTCTTACACCGGGGAGCTGTTTTTT,CASSPSYTGELFF
TRBV19,TRBD1,-,TRBJ1-1,TGTGCCAGTCGCCCGACAGGGGGCACTGAAGCTTTCTTT,CASRPTGGTEAFF
TRBV15,-,few,TRBJ1-4,TGTGCCACCAGCAGAGCGGTTAATGAAAAACTGTTTTTT,CATSRAVNEKLFF
TRBV6-5,-,-,TRBJ1-4,TGTGCCAGCAGTTCCACAGGGACTACCAATGAAAAACTGTTTTTT,CASSSTGTTNEKLFF
TRBV5-5,-,-,TRBJ2-7,TGTGCCAGCAGCTTCGATATCTACGAGCAGTACTTC,CASSFDIYEQYF
TRBV7-2,-,-,TRBJ2-2,TGTGCCAGCAACAAGGGGTTGGTTCACACCGGGGAGCTGTTTTTT,CASNKGLVHTGELFF
TRBV6-5,-,-,TRBJ1-5,TGTGCCAGCGGGGGCCCAAGTCAGCCCCAGCATTTT,CASGGPSQPQHF
TRBV19,-,-,TRBJ2-3,TGTGCCAGTAGTGCAGGATTTCCGGACAGACTTTACACAGATACGCAGTATTTT,CASSAGFPDRLYTDTQYF
TRBV28,TRBD2,-,TRBJ2-1,TGTGCCAGCGGCACTAGCGGGGTCAATGAGCAGTTCTTC,CASGTSGVNEQFF
TRBV7-9,TRBD1,-,TRBJ2-2,TGTGCCAGCAGTAGACAGGGATCCGGGGAGCTGTTTTTT,CASSRQGSGELFF
TRBV7-9,-,few,TRBJ2-7,TGTGCCAGCAGCTTAAACGGGGGTACCTACGAGCAGTACTTC,CASSLNGGTYEQYF